Listed below are T cell receptor beta chains from one sample, sequenced in a study of T cells in Graves' hyperthyroidism and ophthalmopathy. Each CDR3 protein gets one entry after TCRdb re-called the multiplex PCR reads with MiXCR. The sample has a few hundred thousand distinct CDR3 sequences, around 15% seen once. The sequencing sample was made of blood. Every receptor here comes from a woman in her sixties or seventies with Graves' ophthalmopathy. Each CDR3 is given with its conserved first and last residue. The order of the fields is D gene, clone size, J gene, V gene, CDR3 protein, CDR3 DNA. The D gene is left open where the match is weak. Size tells how often a clone was seen (once, few, many) or the class of an expanded clone, and some rows leave it out.

NA many TRBJ1-5 TRBV28 CASSLTGAYQPQHF TGTGCCAGCAGTCTAACAGGCGCCTATCAGCCCCAGCATTTT
NA NA TRBJ1-2 TRBV20-1 CSVARGTNYGYTF TGCAGTGTTGCAAGGGGAACTAACTATGGCTACACCTTC
TRBD1 many TRBJ2-1 TRBV7-6 CASSSRGPKSEQFF TGTGCCAGCAGCTCCAGGGGGCCTAAGAGTGAGCAGTTCTTC
NA few TRBJ2-5 TRBV7-2 CASSIGTVKETQYF TGTGCCAGCAGCATAGGGACTGTGAAAGAGACCCAGTACTTC
TRBD1 few TRBJ1-6 TRBV18 CASSPNRGNNSPLHF TGTGCCAGCTCACCGAACAGGGGCAATAATTCACCCCTCCACTTT
TRBD2 NA TRBJ2-3 TRBV2 CASSGTSGRVDTQYF TGTGCCAGCAGTGGGACTAGCGGGAGGGTAGATACGCAGTATTTT
NA many TRBJ2-7 TRBV28 CASSLGSSREQYF TGTGCCAGCAGTTTAGGCAGCTCGCGGGAGCAGTACTTC
TRBD2 NA TRBJ2-1 TRBV28 CASSPRTSGGGKFF TGTGCCAGCAGCCCCCGGACTAGCGGGGGCGGGAAGTTCTTC
NA many TRBJ2-1 TRBV7-2 CASSLVGTPNEQFF TGTGCCAGCAGCTTAGTAGGGACGCCCAATGAGCAGTTCTTC
NA NA TRBJ1-2 TRBV29-1 CSVGHANYGYTF TGCAGCGTGGGACATGCTAACTATGGCTACACCTTC
NA few TRBJ1-6 TRBV5-1 CASSARDVSSYNSPLHF TGCGCCAGCAGCGCCCGGGACGTGAGCTCCTATAATTCACCCCTCCACTTT
NA few TRBJ1-6 TRBV12-3/TRBV12-4 CASSLVWGGNSPLHF TGTGCCAGCAGTTTAGTGTGGGGGGGGAATTCACCCCTCCACTTT
NA NA TRBJ1-6 TRBV7-9 CASSSNRVNSPLHF TGTGCCAGCAGCTCAAACAGGGTTAATTCACCCCTCCACTTT
TRBD1 many TRBJ2-7 TRBV25-1 CASSVTTGGSYAQYF TGTGCCAGCAGTGTGACGACAGGGGGTTCCTACGCGCAGTACTTC
NA many TRBJ1-2 TRBV10-3 CAISDGPPRDYGYTF TGTGCCATCAGTGACGGCCCCCCAAGGGACTATGGCTACACCTTC
NA NA TRBJ2-1 TRBV5-1 CASVGWIQNNEQFF TGCGCCAGCGTGGGGTGGATTCAGAACAATGAGCAGTTCTTC
TRBD2 NA TRBJ2-2 TRBV20-1 CSAGGTSGRATGELFF TGCAGTGCAGGAGGTACTAGCGGGAGGGCCACCGGGGAGCTGTTTTTT
NA many TRBJ2-1 TRBV12-5 CASGLAASESSYNEQFF TGTGCTAGTGGTTTGGCCGCTAGCGAGAGCTCCTACAATGAGCAGTTCTTC
NA few TRBJ2-7 TRBV5-1 CASSWDNSYEQYF TGCGCCAGCAGCTGGGACAACTCCTACGAGCAGTACTTC
NA NA TRBJ2-6 TRBV5-1 CASSSNRGGSGANVLTF TGCGCCAGCAGCTCGAACAGGGGGGGTTCTGGGGCCAACGTCCTGACTTTC
NA many TRBJ2-5 TRBV5-4 CASSYRSVTQETQYF TGTGCCAGCAGCTACAGGAGTGTGACCCAAGAGACCCAGTACTTC
NA many TRBJ1-5 TRBV28 CASSFGTFQPQHF TGTGCCAGCAGTTTTGGGACATTTCAGCCCCAGCATTTT
TRBD1 many TRBJ2-1 TRBV11-2 CASSYTGTGNNEQFF TGTGCCAGCAGCTACACCGGGACAGGGAACAATGAGCAGTTCTTC
NA few TRBJ2-1 TRBV24-1 CATSESASNEQFF TGTGCCACCAGTGAATCCGCCTCCAATGAGCAGTTCTTC